These T cell receptor beta chains were read from a single sample in a study of regulatory and conventional T cells in RAG deficiency. The protocol was immunoSEQ multiplex PCR, while the TCRdb copy is restricted to in-frame clones and leaves out a portion. In the table there are under 20,000 clones, around 90% of which are singletons. This sample was also put to use in a study of regulatory T cells.

Material for sequencing was Tregs sorted from blood. These receptor sequences come from a human donor in good health. CDR3s include the opening cysteine and the closing phenylalanine or tryptophan. A D gene is named only where the DNA matches it firmly. Part of the rows lack a size; the others show once, few, many or a class for expanded clones.

D gene,clone size,J gene,V gene,CDR3 DNA,CDR3 protein
NA,NA,TRBJ2-7,TRBV15,TGTGCCACCAGCAGAGATAAACTAGAAGGGCGCGAGCAGTACTTC,CATSRDKLEGREQYF
TRBD1,NA,TRBJ1-5,TRBV19,TGTGCCAGTAGTAAGACAGGGGGGAATCAGCCCCAGCATTTT,CASSKTGGNQPQHF
TRBD2,NA,TRBJ2-7,TRBV7-6,TGTGCCAGCAGCCTCCCCCCTCCCGGCGGGGGTTTCCACCGGGAGCAGTACTTC,CASSLPPPGGGFHREQYF
NA,NA,TRBJ1-6,TRBV15,TGTGCCACCAGCAGAGCCCGGGCCGAGGGACCCCTCCACTTT,CATSRARAEGPLHF
NA,NA,TRBJ2-7,TRBV2,TGTGCCAGCAGTGACCCCAGGGGAGGCGAGCAGTACTTC,CASSDPRGGEQYF
NA,NA,TRBJ1-1,TRBV11-2,TGTGCCAGCAGCTTAACCAGAACTGAAGCTTTCTTT,CASSLTRTEAFF
NA,NA,TRBJ2-5,TRBV2,TGTGCCGGCGGACACGGAAAGACCCAGTACTTC,CAGGHGKTQYF
TRBD1,NA,TRBJ2-7,TRBV6-1,TGTGCCAGCAATCCCCCCGGACAGGGATCCTACGAGCAGTACTTC,CASNPPGQGSYEQYF
NA,NA,TRBJ2-3,TRBV7-3,TGTGCCAGCAGCTTACGATCCCGGGGGTCAGATACGCAGTATTTT,CASSLRSRGSDTQYF
TRBD1,NA,TRBJ1-2,TRBV5-4,TGTGCCAGCGAAGATGTCCGCGGACAGGGAAGCTATGGCTACACCTTC,CASEDVRGQGSYGYTF
TRBD2,NA,TRBJ2-3,TRBV19,TGTGCCAGTAGTATGGAGGCGGGACTAGCGGGGGGTTCTTACACAGATACGCAGTATTTT,CASSMEAGLAGGSYTDTQYF
NA,NA,TRBJ2-7,TRBV11-2,TGTGCCAGCAGCTTATTGAAAACGGGGCGGGGGCCCACCTACGAGCAGTACTTC,CASSLLKTGRGPTYEQYF
TRBD1,NA,TRBJ2-5,TRBV29-1,TGCAGCGTTGAAGATCCGGAAAGGGGGCTGTACGGGGAGACCCAGTACTTC,CSVEDPERGLYGETQYF
NA,NA,TRBJ1-2,TRBV30,TGTGCCTGGAGCTCCGACGCCTCTAAGGATGGCTACACCTTC,CAWSSDASKDGYTF
NA,NA,TRBJ2-7,TRBV6-5,TGTGCCAGCAGGGAATGGACCGGGAGCTCCTACGAGCAGTACTTC,CASREWTGSSYEQYF
TRBD1,NA,TRBJ2-7,TRBV29-1,TGCAGCGTTGCAGGGGACAGGGGATACGAGCAGTACTTC,CSVAGDRGYEQYF
TRBD2,NA,TRBJ2-5,TRBV29-1,TGCAGCGCCGGGGGGATTACGGCAGGCCACGGGACCCAGTACTTC,CSAGGITAGHGTQYF
NA,NA,TRBJ1-2,TRBV4-1,TGCGCCAGCAGCCAGGACCGGGACTTCTATGGCTACACCTTC,CASSQDRDFYGYTF
NA,NA,TRBJ2-3,TRBV5-1,TGCGCCAGCAGCTTGACGGGGCAGGGGGGCGGCGGAGATACGCAGTATTTT,CASSLTGQGGGGDTQYF
NA,NA,TRBJ1-5,TRBV6-1,TGTGCCAGCAGTGAAGTCTACCGGGAGCCCCAGCATTTT,CASSEVYREPQHF
TRBD1,NA,TRBJ2-1,TRBV19,TGTGCCAGTAGTATAGATCTATGGCAGGGGGATCGGTTCTTC,CASSIDLWQGDRFF
NA,NA,TRBJ1-1,TRBV4-1,TGCGCCAGCAGCCAAGTTTCTCTACGGGACACTGAAGCTTTCTTT,CASSQVSLRDTEAFF
NA,NA,TRBJ1-2,TRBV5-5,TGTGCCAGCAGCCTCCAGGGTTTTGTGAATGGCTACACCTTC,CASSLQGFVNGYTF
NA,NA,TRBJ1-1,TRBV6-5,TGTGCCAGCAGCCCTAACACTGAAGCTTTCTTT,CASSPNTEAFF
TRBD1,few,TRBJ1-3,TRBV28,TGTGCCAGCAGTTTCCGCCACAGGGGGACTGGAAACACCATATATTTT,CASSFRHRGTGNTIYF
TRBD1,few,TRBJ2-1,TRBV9,TGTGCCAGCAGCTCTCGACAGGGACATGAGCAGTTCTTC,CASSSRQGHEQFF
NA,NA,TRBJ2-3,TRBV7-3,TGTGCCAGCAGCCCAAACAGGGATCCTAGCACAGATACGCAGTATTTT,CASSPNRDPSTDTQYF
TRBD1,NA,TRBJ2-5,TRBV5-1,TGCGCCAGCAGCGTCTCCGGGACAGGGGGCCCGGAGACCCAGTACTTC,CASSVSGTGGPETQYF
TRBD1,NA,TRBJ2-7,TRBV5-1,TGCGCCAGCAGCCCCAGGACAGGGACCTACGAGCAGTACTTC,CASSPRTGTYEQYF
NA,once,TRBJ1-2,TRBV6-1,TGTGCCAGCAGCCTAGACAGGTGGAGTTTCTATGGCTACACCTTC,CASSLDRWSFYGYTF
NA,NA,TRBJ1-6,TRBV6-5,TGTGCCAGCAGTAACACGGAGTATAATTCACCCCTCCACTTT,CASSNTEYNSPLHF
TRBD1,few,TRBJ1-1,TRBV2,TGTGCCAGCAACACAGGGGTCCTGAACACTGAAGCTTTCTTT,CASNTGVLNTEAFF
NA,NA,TRBJ2-6,TRBV5-1,TGCGCCAGCAGCTTTAATTCTCCCGGGGCTGGGGCCAACGTCCTGACTTTC,CASSFNSPGAGANVLTF
NA,NA,TRBJ2-1,TRBV5-8,TGTGCCAGCAGCCTAAGGGACCGGTACAATGGGCAGTTCTTC,CASSLRDRYNGQFF
NA,NA,TRBJ1-4,TRBV5-1,TGCGCCAGCAGCCCGGGTGGGGGAAATGAAAAACTGTTTTTT,CASSPGGGNEKLFF
NA,NA,TRBJ2-7,TRBV5-1,TGCGCCAGCAGCCAAGGCATCTCAGGGAGCTCCTACGAGCAGTACTTC,CASSQGISGSSYEQYF
TRBD1,NA,TRBJ1-1,TRBV20-1,TGCAGTGCTAGCAGGGGGACTGAAGCTTTCTTT,CSASRGTEAFF
NA,NA,TRBJ2-5,TRBV2,TGTGCCAGCACTCCCTCTACAGGTTGGCAAGAGACCCAGTACTTC,CASTPSTGWQETQYF
TRBD2,NA,TRBJ2-7,TRBV2,TGTGCCAGCGTGCGGACTAGTTCGAACGAGCAGTACTTC,CASVRTSSNEQYF